The clone carrying this T cell receptor beta chain has a count of ten or more. The entry originates in a study of neurological immune-mediated disorders. 5'RACE with 10-nucleotide random UMIs produced the cDNA. Using its own MiXCR run on the 5' RACE reads, TCRdb lists one record per CDR3 protein. The table records approximately 74,000 distinct CDR3 sequences, roughly 9.5% of them present only once. It was from 2 million PBMCs stored at -80 C that the unsorted libraries were obtained. The clonotype comes from a man aged 50-60 years in good health. The sequenced sample consisted of PBMCs.

CDR3 DNA: TGCGCCAGCAGCCCAGCCGGGACAGGCAATCAGCCCCAGCATTTT. Translated, it gives CASSPAGTGNQPQHF. J is TRBJ1-5 and V is TRBV5-1; 7 bases match TRBD1. V lost 4 bases, J lost 2 bases, and 6 bases stayed unmatched. The CDR3 is made up of 15 amino acids. The germline V gene has CDR1 SGHRS and CDR2 YFSETQ. Variable domain in full (rest from reference TRBV5-1 and TRBJ1-5): KAGVTQTPRYLIKTRGQQVTLSCSPISGHRSVSWYQQTPGQGLQFLFEYFSETQRNKGNFPGRFSGRQFSNSRSEMNVSTLELGDSALYLCASSPAGTGNQPQHFGDGTRLSIL.